Each of the 7 T cell receptor beta chains below was sequenced from the same sample in a study of blood T cell repertoires in COVID-19. The table came from immunoSEQ multiplex PCR; TCRdb's copy has only in-frame clones and leaves some out. Here the sample spans under 4,500 clones, approximately 78% being singletons. Sequenced: peripheral blood. The receptors come from a human donor with active or convalescent COVID-19. The donor label of this sample is uncertain.

The J gene is TRBJ2-7, the V gene TRBV3-1 (or the pseudogene TRBV3-2); tentative D call: TRBD1 (6 bases). Trimming took off 4 bases at V and 3 bases at J, with 13 bases between the two ends. CDR3 length: 14 residues. Germline CDR1 is LGHDT and CDR2 is YNNKEL (reference sequence). For the CDR3, the DNA is TGTGCCAGCAGCCCCCCGGGACACCACTACGAGCAGTACTTC. Encoded protein: CASSPPGHHYEQYF.

The chain employs TRBV18 and TRBJ2-2; 7 bases are a match to TRBD1. V was pared by 3 bases and J by 2 bases, with 6 bases of the junction left unmatched. Germline values: CDR1 KGHSH, CDR2 LQKENI. This CDR3 comprises 16 residues. CDR3 bases: TGTGCCAGCTCACCCGGACAGGACGGCAACACCGGGGAGCTGTTTTTT. This encodes CASSPGQDGNTGELFF.

The genes are TRBV4-1 and TRBJ1-1, with D uncertain. The CDR3 has 19 residues. CDR1 and CDR2 (germline): MGHRA, YSYEKL. Trimming cost V 1 base and J 1 base, with 22 bases left between them. CDR3 sequence: CASSQALSRGPRRNTEAFF. CDR3 nucleotide sequence: TGCGCCAGCAGCCAAGCTCTCTCACGGGGTCCGAGGAGGAACACTGAAGCTTTCTTT.

This clone qualifies as medium-sized (0.01 to 0.1%). The J gene is TRBJ2-3, the V gene TRBV6-2 or TRBV6-3; D unresolved. V lost 5 bases and J 7 bases, leaving 10 bases between the germline ends. The CDR3 has 12 residues. Per germline, CDR1 MNHEY and CDR2 SVGEGT. The CDR3 region is CASSALAYTQYF. The CDR3 DNA sequence: TGTGCCAGCAGTGCACTCGCCTATACGCAGTATTTT.

This chain links TRBV19 with TRBJ2-4; D perhaps matches TRBD1 (5 bases). Germline CDR1 reads LNHDA; CDR2 reads SQIVND (reference sequence). The V end lost 4 bases, the J end lost 1 base, and 20 bases lay between the germline ends. This CDR3 spans 18 amino acids. Here the CDR3 reads CASSKARVGPSAKNIQYF. DNA of the CDR3: TGTGCCAGTAGTAAGGCCAGGGTAGGCCCTAGTGCCAAAAACATTCAGTACTTC.

This clone turned up a few times. At the DNA level, this CDR3 is encoded by other sequences in the same sample as well. This sequence joins TRBV19 and TRBJ2-1, with 10 bases that match TRBD2. The germline CDR1 and CDR2 sequences are LNHDA and SQIVND (reference sequence). The V and J ends lost 6 bases and 1 base, in that order; junction bases with no gene match: 3. The CDR3 runs 15 residues. The CDR3: CASRTSGPSYNEQFF. CDR3 in DNA: TGTGCCAGTAGGACTAGCGGGCCATCCTACAATGAGCAGTTCTTC.

This clone has just one count. This sequence joins TRBV11-3 and TRBJ2-3, with 7 bases matching TRBD2. J lost 2 bases, V lost 2 bases, and 1 base had no gene match. CDR1 is SGHNT and CDR2 is YENEEA in the germline V gene. This CDR3 has 14 residues. DNA of the CDR3: TGTGCCAGCAGCTTAACTAGCGTCACAGATACGCAGTATTTT. Encoded protein: CASSLTSVTDTQYF.